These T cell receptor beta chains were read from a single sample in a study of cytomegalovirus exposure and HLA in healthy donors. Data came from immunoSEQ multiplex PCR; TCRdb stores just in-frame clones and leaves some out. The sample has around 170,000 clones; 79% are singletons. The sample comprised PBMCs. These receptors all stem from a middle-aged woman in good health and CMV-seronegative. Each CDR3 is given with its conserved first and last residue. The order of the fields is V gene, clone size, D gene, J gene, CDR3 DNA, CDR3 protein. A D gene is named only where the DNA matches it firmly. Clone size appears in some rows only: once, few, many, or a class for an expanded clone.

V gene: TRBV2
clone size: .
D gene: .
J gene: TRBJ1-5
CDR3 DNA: TGTGCCAGCAGTCTTTCAGGGGTCTATAGCAATCAGCCCCAGCATTTT
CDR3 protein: CASSLSGVYSNQPQHF

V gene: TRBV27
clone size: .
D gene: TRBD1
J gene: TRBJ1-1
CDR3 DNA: TGTGCCAGCAGTTTATCGACAGGGTCGAACACTGAAGCTTTCTTT
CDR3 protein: CASSLSTGSNTEAFF

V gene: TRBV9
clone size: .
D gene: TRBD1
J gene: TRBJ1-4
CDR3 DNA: TGTGCCAGCAGCGTAGCTTGGAGGGGGCGGACCGAAAGTTGCGAAAAACTGTTTTTT
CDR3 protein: CASSVAWRGRTESCEKLFF

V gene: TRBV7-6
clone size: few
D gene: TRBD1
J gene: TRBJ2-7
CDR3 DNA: TGTGCCAGCAGCTTGGGCCAGGGGGTCTACGAGCAGTACTTC
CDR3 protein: CASSLGQGVYEQYF

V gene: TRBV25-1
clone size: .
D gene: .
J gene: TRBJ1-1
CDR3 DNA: TGTGCCAGCAGTGCTCCGGGGGACACTGAAGCTTTCTTT
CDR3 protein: CASSAPGDTEAFF

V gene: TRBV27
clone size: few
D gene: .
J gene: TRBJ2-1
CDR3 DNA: TGTGCCAGCAGTTTACCTCTAGCGAACTACAATGAGCAGTTCTTC
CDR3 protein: CASSLPLANYNEQFF

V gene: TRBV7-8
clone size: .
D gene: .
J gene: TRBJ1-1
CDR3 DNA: TGTGCCAGCAGCTCGACCTCAGGGAACACTGAAGCTTTCTTT
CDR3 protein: CASSSTSGNTEAFF

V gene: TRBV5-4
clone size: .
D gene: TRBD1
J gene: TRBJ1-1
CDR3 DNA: TGTGCCAGCAGCCAGACAGGGGTTAGGGACACTGAAGCTTTCTTT
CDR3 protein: CASSQTGVRDTEAFF

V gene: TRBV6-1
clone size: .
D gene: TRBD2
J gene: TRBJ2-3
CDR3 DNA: TGTGCCAGCAGTGAGCCAGCGGGGGGGTATAGCACAGATACGCAGTATTTT
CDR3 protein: CASSEPAGGYSTDTQYF

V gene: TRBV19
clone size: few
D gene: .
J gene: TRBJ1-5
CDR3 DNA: TGTGCCAGCAGACGGGGGGCGGAGGGGCCCCAGCATTTT
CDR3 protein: CASRRGAEGPQHF

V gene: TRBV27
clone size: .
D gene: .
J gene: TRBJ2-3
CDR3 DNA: TGTGCCAGCAGTTTGGGGGCCCTTCGTCCGCAGTATTTT
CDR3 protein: CASSLGALRPQYF

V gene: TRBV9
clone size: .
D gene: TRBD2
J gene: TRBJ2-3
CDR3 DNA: TGTGCCAGCAGCGTCAGCGGGAGGCCTAGCACAGATACGCAGTATTTT
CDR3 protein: CASSVSGRPSTDTQYF